Listed here are 22 T cell receptor beta chains from one sample, sequenced in a study of patients and donors after allogeneic stem cell transplantation. TCRdb re-called the RT-PCR reads with MiXCR, one entry per CDR3 protein. The table has 400,000 to 450,000 distinct CDR3 sequences, 16% seen once. The source material was blood, either unsorted or a sorted T cell fraction (not recorded which). The receptor source for this set is a human donor who was either an allogeneic HSCT recipient or a stem cell or donor lymphocyte infusion donor (not recorded which). It is not recorded whose cells these are; they may come from a transplant donor.

The genes are TRBV20-1 and TRBJ2-5, with D hard to call. Germline-derived CDR1 and CDR2 are DFQATT and SNEGSKA (reference sequence). The germline V and J ends were trimmed by 6 bases and 0 bases, with 11 bases remaining between them. The CDR3 spans 13 residues. The CDR3 reads CSASPGNQETQYF. The CDR3 nucleotides read TGCAGTGCCTCTCCCGGAAACCAAGAGACCCAGTACTTC.

This chain uses TRBV11-2 with TRBJ1-6, with 10 bases lining up with TRBD1. CDR3 size: 14 residues. The ends lost 5 bases at V and 11 bases at J; junction bases unmatched: 6. Germline V CDR1 and CDR2: SGHAT, FQNNGV. CDR3 amino acids: CASSPGQGVTPLHF. In DNA, the CDR3 is TGTGCCAGCAGCCCCGGACAGGGGGTGACACCCCTCCACTTT.

The chain couples TRBV12-3 or TRBV12-4 to TRBJ1-5; the match to TRBD1 covers 11 bases. After removal of 6 bases from V and 6 bases from J, the junction contained 7 bases not matched to a gene. The CDR3 runs to 15 residues. The CDR3 protein is CASSFGQGAFQPQHF. The CDR3 DNA sequence: TGTGCCAGCAGCTTTGGACAGGGGGCTTTTCAGCCCCAGCATTTT.

The table lists this clonotype with many counts. The chain combines TRBV3-1 with TRBJ2-1, with TRBD2 matching 10 bases. The CDR3 consists of 14 residues. Germline V lookup: CDR1 LGHDT, CDR2 YNNKEL (reference sequence). V lost 6 bases and J lost 4; bases outside the gene matches: 3. Here the CDR3 DNA reads TGTGCCAGCAGTAGCGGGGGGAAATACAATGAGCAGTTCTTC. It encodes CASSSGGKYNEQFF.

This clonotype was observed a handful of times. V is TRBV27 and J is TRBJ2-5, with D possibly matching TRBD2 (6 bases). CDR1 MNHEY and CDR2 SMNVEV come from the germline V gene (reference sequence). The CDR3 is 14 amino acids. The V gene lost 6 bases and the J gene lost 2 bases, with 13 bases spanning the gap. The CDR3 is CASSLRGNQETQYF. The CDR3 DNA reads TGTGCCAGCAGCCTCCGGGGGAATCAAGAGACCCAGTACTTC.

The CDR3 DNA follows: TGTGCCAGTAGTAACCCGGGACAGGGGGACTATGGCTACACCTTC. Amino acids: CASSNPGQGDYGYTF. This chain links TRBV19 with TRBJ1-2; TRBD1 agrees at 11 bases. V was clipped by 4 bases and J by 3 bases; unmatched bases: 4. Germline CDR1 LNHDA, CDR2 SQIVND (reference sequence). The CDR3 sequence is 15 residues long.

The chain joins TRBV3-1 to TRBJ2-3; TRBD2 agrees at 9 bases. The CDR3 runs 14 residues. J was trimmed by 7 bases and V by 4 bases; bases with no gene match: 6. Germline CDR1 LGHDT, CDR2 YNNKEL (reference sequence). In nucleotides, the CDR3 is TGTGCCAGCAGCCTCGGGACTAGCAAAAATACGCAGTATTTT. This gives the protein CASSLGTSKNTQYF.

There are a few counts of this clonotype. The chain uses TRBV29-1 and TRBJ1-1, with a weak D call TRBD1 (6 bases). Germline V gives CDR1 SQVTM, CDR2 ANQGSEA. The CDR3 is made up of 13 amino acids. Trimming cost V 5 bases and J 5 bases, with 15 bases left between them. This CDR3 reads CSVTPGAGTEAFF. The CDR3 bases are TGCAGCGTTACCCCGGGGGCGGGGACTGAAGCTTTCTTT. The whole variable domain, remainder taken from reference TRBV29-1 and TRBJ1-1, is SAVISQKPSRDICQRGTSLTIQCQVDSQVTMMFWYRQQPGQSLTLIATANQGSEATYESGFVIDKFPISRPNLTFSTLTVSNMSPEDSSIYLCSVTPGAGTEAFFGQGTRLTVV.

This clonotype was detected only a few times. The chain recombines TRBV30 with TRBJ1-3, with D unresolved. Per germline, CDR1 GTSNPN and CDR2 SVGIG (reference sequence). With 5 bases removed from V and 4 bases from J, the gap between germline ends came to 6 bases. This CDR3 is built from 11 residues. DNA of the CDR3: TGTGCCTGGGCCAGGGGAAACACCATATATTTT. As protein: CAWARGNTIYF.

This clonotype was counted a few times. The chain recombines TRBV27 with TRBJ1-1; 9 nucleotides agree with TRBD1. After removal of 8 bases from V and 4 bases from J, the junction contained 8 bases not matched to a gene. Germline V gives CDR1 MNHEY, CDR2 SMNVEV (reference sequence). The CDR3 covers 14 residues. The DNA for the CDR3 is TGTGCCAGCCGAACCCACAGGGGGCCCACTGAAGCTTTCTTT. This sequence encodes CASRTHRGPTEAFF.

The V and J genes are TRBV25-1 and TRBJ2-2; D gene unclear. The CDR3 covers 17 residues. Germline values: CDR1 MGHDK, CDR2 SYGVNS. Trimming shortened V by 1 base and J by 0 bases, and 12 bases separated the two germline ends. The CDR3 region is CASSEFVGESNTGELFF. As DNA, the CDR3 is TGTGCCAGCAGTGAATTCGTCGGAGAGTCGAACACCGGGGAGCTGTTTTTT.

Only a few counts were recorded for this clonotype. The chain couples TRBV2 to TRBJ2-7; D is possibly TRBD1 (5 bases). The V and J ends lost 0 bases and 6 bases respectively, with 12 bases between them. CDR3 size: 14 residues. The V gene's germline CDR1 is SNHLY and CDR2 FYNNEI. In DNA form, the CDR3 reads TGTGCCAGCAGTGAAGCGCCAGGGAATGGCGAGCAGTACTTC. Translation: CASSEAPGNGEQYF.

This chain joins TRBV5-6 and TRBJ2-7; D is possibly TRBD2 (7 bases). Trimming cost V 4 bases and J 5 bases, with 19 bases left between them. The CDR3 is 15 amino acids. Germline CDR1 and CDR2: SGHDT and YYEEEE. As DNA, the CDR3 is TGTGCCAGCAGCCCGGAGGGGGGGCCTCTCAACGAGCAGTACTTC. Translation: CASSPEGGPLNEQYF. Combining the CDR3 with reference TRBV5-6 and TRBJ2-7 gives the whole variable domain DAGVTQSPTHLIKTRGQQVTLRCSPKSGHDTVSWYQQALGQGPQFIFQYYEEEERQRGNFPDRFSGHQFPNYSSELNVNALLLGDSALYLCASSPEGGPLNEQYFGPGTRLTVT.

This clonotype was recorded at least ten times. This rearrangement joins TRBV29-1 to TRBJ2-1; possibly TRBD1 or TRBD2 for D (5 bases each). The V end was cut by 4 bases, the J end by 7 bases, with 11 bases between. The germline V gene encodes CDR1 SQVTM and CDR2 ANQGSEA. The CDR3 length is 12 residues. CDR3 loop: CSVVGDGNEQFF. The CDR3 region has the DNA TGCAGCGTTGTCGGGGACGGGAATGAGCAGTTCTTC.

The rearrangement joins TRBV20-1 to TRBJ2-5; TRBD2 matches 7 bases. Germline values: CDR1 DFQATT, CDR2 SNEGSKA (reference sequence). The CDR3 runs to 13 residues. V gave up 7 bases and J gave up 4 bases; unmatched junction bases: 9. The DNA of the CDR3 is TGCAGTGTCCCCTTAGCGGGCCCAGAGACCCAGTACTTC. Its protein is CSVPLAGPETQYF.

The rearrangement joins TRBV2 to TRBJ2-7, with 9 bases aligning to TRBD2. Germline values: CDR1 SNHLY, CDR2 FYNNEI. V gave up 4 bases and J gave up 2 bases; unmatched junction bases: 6. The CDR3 totals 15 residues. CDR3 protein: CASSGSSGVTYEQYF. Written as DNA, the CDR3 is TGTGCCAGCAGTGGATCTAGCGGGGTGACCTACGAGCAGTACTTC.

The chain is built from TRBV5-4 and TRBJ2-3, with TRBD2 matching 9 bases. Germline values: CDR1 SGHNT, CDR2 YYREEE (reference sequence). V shed 0 bases and J 4 bases; nucleotides not matched to a gene: 3. The CDR3 loop spans 15 amino acids. The CDR3 bases are TGTGCCAGCAGCTTGGTAGGCGGGGGGGCAGATACGCAGTATTTT. Amino acid sequence: CASSLVGGGADTQYF.

This clonotype turned up a few times. The chain combines TRBV7-3 with TRBJ1-4, with D possibly TRBD1 on 5 matching bases. CDR3 length equals 18 residues. Trimming took 2 bases from V and 8 from J, leaving 24 bases between them. From germline, CDR1 is SGHTA and CDR2 FQGTGA. The CDR3 reads CASSLCPRLGVHREKLFF. CDR3 DNA sequence: TGTGCCAGCAGCTTATGTCCCCGCCTAGGGGTTCACCGAGAAAAACTGTTTTTT.

In its sample, this clonotype was seen a few times. This chain connects TRBV6-5 to TRBJ2-5; D possibly corresponds to TRBD2 (6 bases). The CDR3 consists of 15 residues. Per germline, CDR1 MNHEY and CDR2 SVGAGI. Trimming shortened V by 4 bases and J by 1 base, and 13 bases separated the two germline ends. For the CDR3, the DNA is TGTGCCAGCAGTTCAACGGACTACCCCCAAGAGACCCAGTACTTC. Residues: CASSSTDYPQETQYF.

The chain recombines TRBV12-3 or TRBV12-4 with TRBJ1-6; D is undetermined. The CDR3 consists of 13 residues. Trimming cost V 3 bases and J 11 bases, with 11 bases left between them. CDR3 coding DNA: TGTGCCAGCAGTTTGAATCGAATCCCACCCCTCCACTTT. Its translation: CASSLNRIPPLHF.

V gene TRBV20-1 combines with J gene TRBJ2-7; perhaps TRBD2 as D (5 bases). The V gene lost 6 bases and the J gene lost 0 bases, with 12 bases spanning the gap. Germline values: CDR1 DFQATT, CDR2 SNEGSKA (reference sequence). The CDR3 sequence is 13 residues long. CDR3 region: CSAVHGSSYEQYF. In nucleotides, the CDR3 is TGCAGTGCCGTCCATGGGAGCTCCTACGAGCAGTACTTC.

The chain couples TRBV14 to TRBJ1-5; D is ambiguous. CDR3 length equals 11 residues. Per the germline V gene, CDR1 is SGHDN and CDR2 is FVKESK. The V end was cut by 2 bases, the J end by 9 bases, with 5 bases between. The CDR3 DNA reads TGTGCCAGCAGCCAATTAAGGCCCCAGCATTTT. This translates into CASSQLRPQHF.